This entry features one T cell receptor (beta chain) sequence. No antigen is known for it. The sample comes from a study of cytomegalovirus exposure and HLA in healthy donors. Findings and caveats of the study: Investigators reported approximately 170 TCR beta chains as tied to cytomegalovirus. For TCR beta chains, V- and J-gene trimming was later linked to a missense DCLRE1C variant.

It was with 60 Vbeta and 13 Jbeta primers that the PCR ran. Clones were sequenced by immunoSEQ multiplex PCR, and TCRdb holds only the in-frame ones, with some missing. The table lists about 200,000 clones, less than 85% of them singletons, with 0.63% in the top ten. Trimming at V came to 1 base and at J to 10 bases, leaving 6 bases not matched to a gene. CDR1 SGDLS and CDR2 YYNGEE come from the germline V gene. The CDR3 length is 14 residues. Specimen: PBMCs. The chain couples TRBV9 to TRBJ2-1; TRBD2 agrees at 9 bases. This receptor was taken from a man between 18 and 35 years old in good health and CMV-seronegative. CDR3 residues: CASSVTSGLEEQFF. In nucleotides, the CDR3 is TGTGCCAGCAGCGTAACTAGCGGGCTCGAGGAGCAGTTCTTC.